This T cell receptor beta chain was documented in a study of identical twins. This clonotype was seen many times. Its antigen is undetermined. V was shortened by 1 base and J by 8 bases, with 14 bases between the two germline ends. Germline V gene sequence: CDR1 LNHNV, CDR2 YYDKDF (reference sequence). This CDR3 is built from 14 residues. Template switching added a universal primer site; cDNA carried unique molecular identifiers. TCRdb reprocessed the 5' RACE reads with MiXCR, giving one entry per CDR3 protein. The sample yields hundreds of thousands of distinct CDR3 sequences, about 8% seen once. Notes on the study in general: Monozygotic twins shared more out-of-frame TCR alpha than recombination models predicted.

The data were also submitted as part of a second study, on yellow fever vaccine responses in identical twins.

The sequence was obtained from a young woman in good health. This rearrangement joins TRBV15 to TRBJ1-2; D is unresolved. The material sequenced was memory (CD45RO+) T cells sorted from blood. CDR3 nucleotides: TGTGCCACCAGCAGAGTGGAGTCTGGTTGGGGCTACACCTTC. It codes for CATSRVESGWGYTF.